This TCR beta chain came from a study of cytomegalovirus exposure and HLA in healthy donors. Overall study findings and caveats: In an earlier analysis, about 90% or about 30%: the productive usage of most TCR beta V segments.

As regards this clone: The antigen remains undetermined.

CDR3 length: 14 residues. V lost 1 base, J lost 1 base, and 7 bases lay in between. Looked up from germline, CDR1 is LGHNA and CDR2 is YNFKEQ. PCR amplification relied on 60 Vbeta primers (plus 13 Jbeta primers). TCRdb's table, derived via immunoSEQ multiplex PCR, lists solely in-frame clones and lacks some. In the table there are roughly 100,000 clones, around four fifths of which are singletons. Nominally healthy donors provided the samples, though records likely missed some immune exposures. This receptor was taken from a woman aged 40 to 50 in good health and CMV-seronegative. The sample comprised PBMCs. The rearrangement links TRBV4-2 to TRBJ1-1; D may be TRBD1 (6 bases). The CDR3 sequence is CASSQGTANTEAFF. The CDR3 coding sequence is TGTGCCAGCAGCCAAGGGACAGCGAACACTGAAGCTTTCTTT.